This T cell receptor (beta chain) originates from a study of blood T cell repertoires in COVID-19. Background on the study: Donors in the United States, Italy and Spain gave samples during acute or convalescent COVID-19. Sources were T cells, B-cell-depleted T cells, or PBMCs; the material itself was cDNA or gDNA.

In the authors' workflow: For nucleated cells, counts were estimated from reference gene primer amplification. Clones were read by immunoSEQ multiplex PCR, and TCRdb kept only the in-frame ones, dropping some. The V and J calls and the clone size are those of that table, but D and trimming were determined from the DNA. In the table there are 45,000 to 60,000 clones, about 85% of which are singletons. The CDR3 sequence is 16 residues long. Per germline, CDR1 ENHRY and CDR2 SYGVKD. V shed 2 bases and J shed 6 bases, with 20 bases lying between them. The sample was peripheral blood. V is TRBV10-3 and J is TRBJ2-7, with D tentatively TRBD2 (6 bases). The receptor comes from a human donor in a cohort sampled during active COVID-19. In DNA form, the CDR3 reads TGTGCCATCAGTGAGCAAAAAACGGGGGTTTCGGGCGAGCAGTACTTC. This encodes CAISEQKTGVSGEQYF.